This T cell receptor (beta chain) was obtained from a study of OX40 agonist ivuxolimab in advanced cancers. About the study as a whole: Ivuxolimab was a fully human IgG2 agonistic monoclonal antibody targeting the costimulatory receptor OX40 (CD134). Intravenous ivuxolimab was administered to patients every 2 weeks at six dose levels: 0.01, 0.1, 0.3, 1.5, 3 and 10 mg/kg. Of the approximately 50 dose-escalation patients, hepatocellular carcinoma was present in 19, melanoma in approximately 15, renal cell carcinoma in 9 and head and neck cancer in 9. A male proportion of 82.7% and a mean age of roughly 55 years, ranging from roughly 23 to 90, were recorded for the dose-escalation cohort. Prior anti-PD-1, anti-PD-L1 or anti-CTLA-4 therapy was permitted, and 35% to 40% of dose-escalation patients had received checkpoint inhibitors. Partial responses occurred in three dose-escalation patients: two with cutaneous melanoma and one with hepatocellular carcinoma. Peripheral TCRbeta sequencing was intended to test whether TCR sequence diversity was altered and clonal T-cell expansion was caused by ivuxolimab. The paper covers the monotherapy dose-escalation part of the phase I ivuxolimab trial, which included N = 52 patients.

The full study reports these points: Partial responders in the 0.1-3.0 mg/kg groups had among the lowest normalized peripheral clonal expansion, especially among CD8+ T cells. The antigen specificity of the clonally expanded peripheral T cells was not determined. After ivuxolimab, more expanded clones were found on average in CD8+ T cells than in CD4+ T cells. Clonal expansion of both CD4+ and CD8+ blood T cells was observed from baseline to week 6 at doses 0.1 to 3.0 mg/kg. Low levels of normalized T-cell clonal expansion were also seen in some nonresponding patients.

In the case of this clone: Its target antigen remains unknown. No base quality values were provided; no much bigger clone lies one nucleotide off.

The trial excluded patients who had a history of autoimmune disease or were on systemic immunosuppression. Peripheral blood for TCR sequencing was drawn from every dose cohort at baseline, at cycle 4 day 1 and at cycle 7 day 1. Samples were obtained from an open-label, multicenter, first-in-human phase I dose-escalation trial of ivuxolimab. Adults with locally advanced or metastatic head and neck squamous cell, hepatocellular, melanoma or renal cell carcinoma were enrolled in the trial. Before TCR sequencing, CD4+ T cells and CD8+ T cells from peripheral blood were sorted into separate populations. The V and J ends are trimmed by 1 base and 3 bases, leaving 10 bases between them. The CDR3, cysteine through phenylalanine, is 14 amino acids long. The kept DNA is CDR3 alone, 42 bases in frame from the first base. Based on the germline V gene, the CDR1 and CDR2 sequences are SGHTA and FQGNSA. For sequencing of the TCRbeta CDR3 region, genomic DNA was extracted from the sorted cells. The immunoSEQ Assay was used for sequencing of TCRbeta CDR3 regions. TCRdb holds this immuneACCESS table with in-frame rearrangements only. Some clones are missing; in checked studies, unresolved V genes explain under half, and the rest has no known cause. For this sample there are about 83,000 clones; approximately 92% appear just once. Jointly, the top ten make up 8.5% to 9% of the sample.

This sequence was found in an adult with an advanced solid tumor such as melanoma, head and neck, liver or kidney cancer. Sequences were derived from CD4+ or CD8+ T cells sorted from blood, sampled in a trial of the OX40 agonist ivuxolimab. Recombination joined TRBV7-2 with TRBJ2-7, with the identity of the D gene unclear. For the CDR3, the sequence is CASSLDIAYYEQYF. The nucleotide sequence is TGTGCCAGCAGCTTAGACATTGCTTACTACGAGCAGTACTTC.